The 12 T cell receptor beta chains reported below all come from one sample, sequenced in a study of CD8 T cells in ankylosing spondylitis. TCRdb reanalysed the 5' RACE reads using MiXCR and keeps one entry per CDR3 protein. The sample yields about 460,000 distinct CDR3 sequences, less than 6% seen once. These receptors have no identified antigens. Findings and limits, study-wide: Seven or eight highly homologous variants formed a TCR beta motif that appeared characteristic of ankylosing spondylitis blood.

The sequenced sample was blood, either unsorted or a sorted T cell fraction (not recorded which). The receptors were sampled from a male donor with ankylosing spondylitis.

This clonotype appeared many times. The rearrangement joins TRBV6-1 to TRBJ1-2; perhaps TRBD1 as D (5 bases). Germline lookup yields CDR1 MNHNS and CDR2 SASEGT. V lost 7 bases to trimming and J lost 8 bases, with 20 bases between them. The CDR3 is made up of 14 amino acids. The DNA of the CDR3 is TGTGCCAGCATTGCTACCGGGACCGTCGGGGGCTACACCTTC. It encodes CASIATGTVGGYTF.

This clonotype was observed many times. This chain joins TRBV3-1 and TRBJ1-4; no clear D gene. V dropped 0 bases and J dropped 11 bases, with 13 bases sitting between them. Per germline, CDR1 LGHDT and CDR2 YNNKEL (reference sequence). This CDR3 is built from 14 residues. CDR3 DNA: TGTGCCAGCAGCCAAGAAACGACACCTTCGAAACTGTTTTTT. Encoded protein: CASSQETTPSKLFF.

At least ten counts were recorded for this clonotype. The chain couples TRBV20-1 to TRBJ2-7; the match to TRBD1 covers 10 bases. Germline V gives CDR1 DFQATT, CDR2 SNEGSKA (reference sequence). This CDR3 contains 14 residues. V was clipped by 3 bases and J by 2 bases; unmatched bases: 4. The CDR3 DNA sequence: TGCAGTGCTAGCTCTGGGACAGGGGCCTACGAGCAGTACTTC. This sequence encodes CSASSGTGAYEQYF.

This clonotype has ten or more counts. The genes are TRBV29-1 and TRBJ2-5; TRBD2 is a possible D gene (6 bases). V dropped 4 bases and J dropped 4 bases, with 10 bases sitting between them. Germline CDR1 is SQVTM and CDR2 is ANQGSEA. This CDR3 is built from 12 residues. The CDR3 coding sequence is TGCAGCGTTGTACCCGGGGGAGAGACCCAGTACTTC. It specifies CSVVPGGETQYF.

This clonotype was detected ten times or more. The chain is built from TRBV20-1 and TRBJ2-3; no reliable D call. Trimming left V 0 bases short and J 5 bases short, with 15 bases between. The germline V gene has CDR1 DFQATT and CDR2 SNEGSKA (reference sequence). The CDR3 is made up of 15 amino acids. CDR3 sequence: CSAREGRVRVDTQYF. CDR3 sequence (DNA): TGCAGTGCTAGAGAGGGTCGCGTTCGTGTAGATACGCAGTATTTT.

This clonotype was found many times. This sequence joins TRBV13 and TRBJ2-7; possibly TRBD1 or TRBD2 for D (5 bases each). V dropped 5 bases and J dropped 3 bases, with 17 bases sitting between them. The CDR3 covers 15 residues. Germline V CDR1 and CDR2: PRHDT, FYEKMQ (reference sequence). For the CDR3, the DNA is TGTGCCAGCAGCGGGGGAACTAGTCCCATCTACGAGCAGTACTTC. It codes for CASSGGTSPIYEQYF.

This clonotype was counted at least ten times. This chain uses TRBV6-4 with TRBJ2-2, with D tentatively TRBD1 (6 bases). V was pared by 5 bases and J by 0 bases, with 7 bases between. The CDR3 has 14 residues. CDR1 and CDR2 from the germline V gene are MRHNA and SNTAGT. This chain's CDR3 is CASSQGTNTGELFF. For the CDR3, the DNA is TGTGCCAGCAGTCAGGGGACGAACACCGGGGAGCTGTTTTTT.

This clonotype was seen repeatedly, ten times or more. The chain joins TRBV5-1 to TRBJ2-7, with TRBD1 identical over 7 bases. The V gene end was trimmed by 4 bases and the J gene end by 2 bases; junction bases not matched to a gene: 3. The V gene's germline CDR1 is SGHRS and CDR2 YFSETQ. This CDR3 spans 13 amino acids. The CDR3 region has the DNA TGCGCCAGCAGCAATACAGGGGCCTACGAGCAGTACTTC. Translated, it gives CASSNTGAYEQYF.

This clonotype was picked up many times. The chain joins TRBV11-2 to TRBJ2-5; D remains unclear. Germline values: CDR1 SGHAT, CDR2 FQNNGV. Trimming pared 0 bases from V and 3 bases from J, leaving 20 bases between. The CDR3 sequence is 18 residues long. Written as DNA, the CDR3 is TGTGCCAGCAGCTTAGATGGGCCCATGAGGAGCCGGAAAGAGACCCAGTACTTC. Translating it yields CASSLDGPMRSRKETQYF.

This clonotype showed up many times. The chain joins TRBV4-2 to TRBJ1-5; D remains ambiguous. The CDR3 covers 15 residues. The V end was cut by 0 bases, the J end by 4 bases, with 10 bases between. Looked up from germline, CDR1 is LGHNA and CDR2 is YNFKEQ. The CDR3 bases are TGTGCCAGCAGCCAAGAGGGAACTGTTAATCAGCCCCAGCATTTT. This encodes CASSQEGTVNQPQHF.

This clonotype has ten or more counts. The genes are TRBV28 and TRBJ1-3; D not certain. The CDR3 runs to 15 residues. Trimming took off 6 bases at V and 0 bases at J, with 12 bases between the two ends. The germline V gene encodes CDR1 MDHEN and CDR2 SYDVKM. The CDR3 nucleotides read TGTGCCAGCAGGGGTATGAGGACCTCTGGAAACACCATATATTTT. It translates to CASRGMRTSGNTIYF.

This clonotype was recorded many times. The chain joins TRBV28 to TRBJ2-1; D is ambiguous. Germline-derived CDR1 and CDR2 are MDHEN and SYDVKM. The CDR3 is 16 residues long. Trimming removed 4 bases at V and 0 bases at J, with 13 bases between. In DNA form, the CDR3 reads TGTGCCAGCAGTTCTCCCCGCGTTGGCTCCTACAATGAGCAGTTCTTC. It translates to CASSSPRVGSYNEQFF.